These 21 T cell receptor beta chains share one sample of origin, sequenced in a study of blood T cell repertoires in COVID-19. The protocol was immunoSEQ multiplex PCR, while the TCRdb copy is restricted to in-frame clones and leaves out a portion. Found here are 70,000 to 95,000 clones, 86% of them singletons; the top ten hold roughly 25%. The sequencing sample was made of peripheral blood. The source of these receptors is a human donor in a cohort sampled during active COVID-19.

The CDR3 DNA follows: TGCGCCAGCAGCCGCGACGGGGAGACCCAGTACTTC. Its protein is CASSRDGETQYF. The V and J genes are TRBV5-1 and TRBJ2-5; D gene uncertain. With 4 bases removed from V and 5 bases from J, the gap between germline ends came to 9 bases. Germline assignment: CDR1 SGHRS and CDR2 YFSETQ. This CDR3 region has 12 residues.

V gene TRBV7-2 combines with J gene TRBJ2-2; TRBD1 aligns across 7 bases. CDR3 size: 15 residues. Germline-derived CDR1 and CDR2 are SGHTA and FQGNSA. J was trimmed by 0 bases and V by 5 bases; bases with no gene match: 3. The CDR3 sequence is CASSRDSANTGELFF. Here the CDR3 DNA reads TGTGCCAGCAGCAGGGACAGTGCGAACACCGGGGAGCTGTTTTTT.

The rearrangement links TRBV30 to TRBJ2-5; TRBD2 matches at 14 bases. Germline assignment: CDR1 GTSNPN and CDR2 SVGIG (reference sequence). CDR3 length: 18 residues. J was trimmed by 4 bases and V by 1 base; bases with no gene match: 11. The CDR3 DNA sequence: TGTGCCTGGAGTGACACCAGACGAGGACTAGCGGGAGGAGAGACCCAGTACTTC. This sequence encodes CAWSDTRRGLAGGETQYF.

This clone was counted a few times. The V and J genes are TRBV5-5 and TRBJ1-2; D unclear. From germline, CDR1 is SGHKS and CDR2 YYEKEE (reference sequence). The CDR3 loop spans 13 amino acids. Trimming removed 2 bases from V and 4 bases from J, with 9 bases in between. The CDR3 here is CASSFGVSYGYTF. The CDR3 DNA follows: TGTGCCAGCAGCTTCGGGGTTAGCTATGGCTACACCTTC.

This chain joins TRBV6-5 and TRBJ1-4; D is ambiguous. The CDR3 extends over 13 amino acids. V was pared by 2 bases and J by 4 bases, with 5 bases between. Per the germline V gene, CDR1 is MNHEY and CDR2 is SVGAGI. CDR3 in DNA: TGTGCCAGCAGTTACGGAGTTAATGAAAAACTGTTTTTT. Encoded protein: CASSYGVNEKLFF.

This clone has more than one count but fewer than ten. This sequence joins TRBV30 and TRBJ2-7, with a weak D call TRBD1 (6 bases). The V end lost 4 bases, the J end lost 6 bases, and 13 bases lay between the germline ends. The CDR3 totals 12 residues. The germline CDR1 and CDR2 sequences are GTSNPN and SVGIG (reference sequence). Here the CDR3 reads CAWNKQGGEQYF. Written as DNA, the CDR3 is TGTGCCTGGAATAAACAGGGCGGCGAGCAGTACTTC.

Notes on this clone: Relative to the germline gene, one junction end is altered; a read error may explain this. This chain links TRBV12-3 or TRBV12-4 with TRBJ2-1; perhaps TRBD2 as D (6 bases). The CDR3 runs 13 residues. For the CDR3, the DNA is TGTGCCAGCGGAAGGGACTCCGACAATGAGCAGTTCTTC. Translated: CASGRDSDNEQFF.

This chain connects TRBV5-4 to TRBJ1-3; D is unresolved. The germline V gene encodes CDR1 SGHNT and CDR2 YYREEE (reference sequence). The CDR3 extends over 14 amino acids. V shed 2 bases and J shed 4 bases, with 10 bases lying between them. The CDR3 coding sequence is TGTGCCAGCAGCTTTGGGCAACGAGGAAACACCATATATTTT. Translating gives CASSFGQRGNTIYF.

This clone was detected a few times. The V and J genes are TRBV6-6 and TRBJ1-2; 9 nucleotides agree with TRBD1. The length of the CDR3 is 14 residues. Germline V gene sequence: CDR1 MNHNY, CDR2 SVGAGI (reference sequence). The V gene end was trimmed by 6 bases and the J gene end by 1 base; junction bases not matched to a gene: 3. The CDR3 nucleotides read TGTGCCAGCAGCGCGACAGGGGGTAACTATGGCTACACCTTC. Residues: CASSATGGNYGYTF.

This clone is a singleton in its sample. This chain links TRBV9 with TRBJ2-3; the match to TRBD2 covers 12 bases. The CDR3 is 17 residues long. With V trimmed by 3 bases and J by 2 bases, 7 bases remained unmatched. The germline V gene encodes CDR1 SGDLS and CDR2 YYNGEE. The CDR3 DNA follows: TGTGCCAGCAGCGCTGGGACTAGCGGGTTTTTCACAGATACGCAGTATTTT. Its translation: CASSAGTSGFFTDTQYF.

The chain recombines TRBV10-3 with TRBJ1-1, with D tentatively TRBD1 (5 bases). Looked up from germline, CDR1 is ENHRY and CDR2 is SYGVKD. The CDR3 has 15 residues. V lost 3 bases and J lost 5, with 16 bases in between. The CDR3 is CAISDTGYSGTEAFF. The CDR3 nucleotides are TGTGCCATCAGTGATACAGGCTATTCTGGAACTGAAGCTTTCTTT.

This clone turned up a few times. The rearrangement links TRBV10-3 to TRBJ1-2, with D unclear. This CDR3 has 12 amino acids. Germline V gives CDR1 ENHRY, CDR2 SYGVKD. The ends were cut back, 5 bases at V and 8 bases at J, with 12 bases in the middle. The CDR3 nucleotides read TGTGCCATCAGTACACACGGGGAAGGCTACACCTTC. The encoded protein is CAISTHGEGYTF.

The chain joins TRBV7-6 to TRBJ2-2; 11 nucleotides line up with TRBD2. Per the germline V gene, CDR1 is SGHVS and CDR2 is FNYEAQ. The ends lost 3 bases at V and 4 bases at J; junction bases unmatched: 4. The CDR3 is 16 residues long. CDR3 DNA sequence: TGTGCCAGCAGCTTGGGGACTAGCGGAATCACCGGGGAGCTGTTTTTT. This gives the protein CASSLGTSGITGELFF.

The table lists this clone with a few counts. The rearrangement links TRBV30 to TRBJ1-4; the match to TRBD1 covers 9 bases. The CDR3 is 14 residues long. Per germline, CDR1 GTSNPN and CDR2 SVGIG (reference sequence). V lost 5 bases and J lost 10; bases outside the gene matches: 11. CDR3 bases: TGTGCCTGGGGCCTCGGGACAGGGAGGGGAAAACTGTTTTTT. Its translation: CAWGLGTGRGKLFF.

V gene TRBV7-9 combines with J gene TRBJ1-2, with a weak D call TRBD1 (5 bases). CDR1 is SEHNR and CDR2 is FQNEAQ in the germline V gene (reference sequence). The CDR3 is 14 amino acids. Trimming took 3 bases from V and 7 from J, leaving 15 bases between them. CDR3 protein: CASSLIRQQLGYTF. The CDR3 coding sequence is TGTGCCAGCAGCTTGATTCGACAGCAGCTTGGCTACACCTTC. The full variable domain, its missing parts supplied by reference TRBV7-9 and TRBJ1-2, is DTGVSQNPRHKITKRGQNVTFRCDPISEHNRLYWYRQTLGQGPEFLTYFQNEAQLEKSRLLSDRFSAERPKGSFSTLEIQRTEQGDSAMYLCASSLIRQQLGYTFGSGTRLTVV.

CDR3 residues: CASSSLAGGYNEQFF. The CDR3 coding sequence is TGTGCCAGCTCATCACTAGCGGGGGGGTACAATGAGCAGTTCTTC. V and J are TRBV18 and TRBJ2-1; 13 bases align to TRBD2. The CDR3 is 15 residues long. The V and J ends lost 5 bases and 4 bases, in that order; junction bases with no gene match: 2. CDR1 and CDR2 from the germline V gene are KGHSH and LQKENI.

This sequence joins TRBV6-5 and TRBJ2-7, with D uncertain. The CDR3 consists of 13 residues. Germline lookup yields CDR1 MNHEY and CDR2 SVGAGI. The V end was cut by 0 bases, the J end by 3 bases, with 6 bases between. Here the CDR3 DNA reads TGTGCCAGCAGTTACTCGGGCAACTACGAGCAGTACTTC. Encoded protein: CASSYSGNYEQYF.

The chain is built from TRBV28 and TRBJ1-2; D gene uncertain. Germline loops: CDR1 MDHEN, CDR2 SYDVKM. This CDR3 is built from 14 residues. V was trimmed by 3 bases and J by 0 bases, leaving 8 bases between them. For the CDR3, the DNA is TGTGCCAGCAGTTTTGGAGCCGCTAACTATGGCTACACCTTC. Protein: CASSFGAANYGYTF.

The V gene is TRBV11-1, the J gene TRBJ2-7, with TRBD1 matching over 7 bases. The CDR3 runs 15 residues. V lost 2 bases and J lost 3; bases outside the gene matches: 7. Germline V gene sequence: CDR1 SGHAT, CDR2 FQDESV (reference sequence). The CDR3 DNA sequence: TGTGCCAGCAGCTTAACCTGGACAGGTAACTACGAGCAGTACTTC. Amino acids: CASSLTWTGNYEQYF. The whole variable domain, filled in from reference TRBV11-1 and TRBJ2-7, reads EAEVAQSPRYKITEKSQAVAFWCDPISGHATLYWYRQILGQGPELLVQFQDESVVDDSQLPKDRFSAERLKGVDSTLKIQPAELGDSAMYLCASSLTWTGNYEQYFGPGTRLTVT.

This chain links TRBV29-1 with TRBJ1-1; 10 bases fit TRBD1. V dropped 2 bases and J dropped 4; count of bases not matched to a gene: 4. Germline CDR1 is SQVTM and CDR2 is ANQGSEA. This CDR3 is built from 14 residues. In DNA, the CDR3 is TGCAGCGTTGAACAGGGACAGGGGACCACTGAAGCTTTCTTT. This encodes CSVEQGQGTTEAFF.

The DNA of the CDR3 is TGTGCCAGTAGTAAACCTAGATCCGCGAACACCGGGGAGCTGTTTTTT. Translation: CASSKPRSANTGELFF. The rearrangement uses TRBV19 and TRBJ2-2; D is unresolved. CDR3 length equals 16 residues. Germline V gives CDR1 LNHDA, CDR2 SQIVND (reference sequence). Trimming stripped 4 bases from V and 0 bases from J, with 12 bases between.